This T cell receptor beta chain was recorded in a study of blood T cells in healthy people across ages. Combining a sample-barcoded 5' primer with a J-beta primer mix, a second PCR ran for about 6 to 11 cycles. TCRdb analysed the 5' RACE reads with MiXCR anew, one entry per CDR3 protein. The sample shows more than 700,000 distinct CDR3 sequences, around half of them seen only once. The trim removed 4 bases at V and 6 bases at J, leaving 3 bases unmatched. In germline, CDR1 is DFQATT, CDR2 SNEGSKA (reference sequence). The CDR3 has 12 amino acids. This receptor was identified in a man aged 80 or over in good health. Sequencing was performed on blood. V is TRBV20-1 and J is TRBJ2-4, with TRBD1 matching over 7 bases. CDR3 in amino acids: CSATHRGNIQYF. The CDR3 bases are TGCAGTGCTACTCACAGGGGAAACATTCAGTACTTC.